This entry is about one T cell receptor (beta chain). The V end was cut by 3 bases, the J end by 9 bases, with 12 bases between. The CDR3 extends over 13 amino acids. The V gene's germline CDR1 is MNHEY and CDR2 SVGAGI. This specimen comes from a study of blood T cell repertoires in COVID-19. About the study: Collection of acute and convalescent COVID-19 samples took place in the United States, Italy and Spain.

Produced via immunoSEQ multiplex PCR; TCRdb's table is partial and in-frame only. The sample includes roughly 140,000 clones, roughly 85% seen only once; the top ten take 2.5% to 3%. V gene TRBV6-5 combines with J gene TRBJ2-1, with D perhaps TRBD1 (5 bases). The TCR sequence derives from a man in his forties or fifties with acute or convalescent COVID-19. Sequenced: peripheral blood. CDR3 residues: CASSYGQGIEQFF. CDR3 DNA: TGTGCCAGCAGTTATGGCCAGGGCATTGAGCAGTTCTTC.